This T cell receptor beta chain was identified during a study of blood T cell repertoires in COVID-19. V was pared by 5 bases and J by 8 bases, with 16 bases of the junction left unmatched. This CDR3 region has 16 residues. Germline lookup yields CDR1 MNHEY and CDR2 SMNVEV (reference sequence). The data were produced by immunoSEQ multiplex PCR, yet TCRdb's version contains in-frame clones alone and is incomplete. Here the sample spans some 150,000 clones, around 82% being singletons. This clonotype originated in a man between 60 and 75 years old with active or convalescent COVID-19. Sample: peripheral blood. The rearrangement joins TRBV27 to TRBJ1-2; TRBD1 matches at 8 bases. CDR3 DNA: TGTGCCAGCAGTCAACTATCCGGGACAGGAAAGGGGGGCTACACCTTC. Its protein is CASSQLSGTGKGGYTF.